The clone carrying this TCR beta chain showed up just once. The immunoSEQ assay amplified TCRB CDR3 from up to roughly 2 ug DNA. The PCR used 60 V beta and 13 J beta primers. Libraries were prepared by immunoSEQ multiplex PCR; TCRdb keeps only in-frame clonotypes and omits some of them. Of approximately 64,000 clones in the sample, around 86% were seen once. Trimming pared 0 bases from V and 2 bases from J, leaving 3 bases between. CDR1 SGHKS and CDR2 YYEKEE come from the germline V gene (reference sequence). The CDR3 is made up of 13 amino acids. This entry belongs to a study of glioma-infiltrating T cells after dendritic cell vaccination. Study context: Patients received autologous tumor lysate-pulsed dendritic cell vaccination between the early 2000s and the early 2010s. Three intradermal dendritic cell vaccine injections were given every two weeks.

The chain is built from TRBV5-5 and TRBJ1-3; D is uncertain. The sequence came from a human donor with glioblastoma. Sequenced material: blood, taken before dendritic cell vaccination. CDR3: CASSLGPGNTIYF. DNA of the CDR3: TGTGCCAGCAGCTTGGGGCCTGGAAACACCATATATTTT.